This TCR beta chain was found in a study of shared clonotypes between healthy human individuals. Study-level background: Plates per donor: three CD4 naive, three CD4 memory, two CD8 naive, one CD8 memory. Regarding the study as a whole: As a rule, naive subsets had a larger estimated richness than memory subsets. Limited genetic and exposure-history diversity came from having few donors.

Germline CDR1 reads SNHLY; CDR2 reads FYNNEI. This CDR3 is built from 13 residues. V was trimmed by 7 bases and J by 0 bases, leaving 9 bases between them. For sorted subsets, about 200 ng DNA per replicate equaled 30,000 or so T cell genomes. Generated by immunoSEQ multiplex PCR, the TCRdb table keeps only in-frame clones and is missing some. The sample contains under 2,000,000 clones, approximately 95% of which appear only once. Concerning this clone: Its antigen is undetermined.

Naive CD8 cells lacked CD45RO and underwent positive selection for CCR7, leaving out terminally differentiated effector memory CD45RA+ cells. Sequenced sample: naive CD8+ T cells sorted from blood. The receptor was derived from a young man in good health. The V gene is TRBV2, the J gene TRBJ1-1; D is unresolved. The CDR3 nucleotides read TGTGCCAGCACGGGCAGTATGAACACTGAAGCTTTCTTT. Its translation: CASTGSMNTEAFF. The full variable domain, its missing parts supplied by reference TRBV2 and TRBJ1-1, is EPEVTQTPSHQVTQMGQEVILRCVPISNHLYFYWYRQILGQKVEFLVSFYNNEISEKSEIFDDQFSVERPDGSNFTLKIRSTKLEDSAMYFCASTGSMNTEAFFGQGTRLTVV.